The rows below give T cell receptor beta chains drawn from one sample of a study of T cells of healthy individuals. TCRdb independently ran MiXCR on the 5' RACE reads; one entry per CDR3 protein. The sample shows 65,000 to 90,000 distinct CDR3 sequences, about 5% of them seen only once. These receptors all stem from a female donor in good health. Each CDR3 is given with its conserved first and last residue. D genes are given only for firm matches. Clone size is stated in some rows and not others, as once, few, many or a class when expanded.

size: many
J: TRBJ1-5
V: TRBV12-3/TRBV12-4
D: -
DNA: TGTGCCAGCAGTTTCCGGCCGAATCAGCCCCAGCATTTT
CDR3: CASSFRPNQPQHF

size: many
J: TRBJ1-1
V: TRBV6-5
D: TRBD1
DNA: TGTGCCAGCAGTTACTCGAGTGGGACAGGGGGGAGCAGAGCTTTCTTT
CDR3: CASSYSSGTGGSRAFF

size: -
J: TRBJ1-1
V: TRBV19
D: -
DNA: TGTGCCAGTAGTGTGACCTGGAACACTGAAGCTTTCTTT
CDR3: CASSVTWNTEAFF

size: -
J: TRBJ1-5
V: TRBV28
D: -
DNA: TGTGCCAGCAGGCCATTGACAGCGCTGAATCAGCCCCAGCATTTT
CDR3: CASRPLTALNQPQHF

size: many
J: TRBJ2-1
V: TRBV6-4
D: TRBD2
DNA: TGTGCCAGCAGTGTTGGGACTAGCGGGAGTGGCGAGCAGTTCTTC
CDR3: CASSVGTSGSGEQFF

size: many
J: TRBJ2-1
V: TRBV20-1
D: -
DNA: TGCAGTGCTAGGAGTTCATCAAGGCCGAACGGTGAGCAGTTCTTC
CDR3: CSARSSSRPNGEQFF

size: -
J: TRBJ1-1
V: TRBV4-1
D: TRBD1
DNA: TGCGCCAGCAGCCAAGGGACAGGGACCACTGAAGCTTTCTTT
CDR3: CASSQGTGTTEAFF

size: many
J: TRBJ1-6
V: TRBV12-3/TRBV12-4
D: -
DNA: TGTGCCAGTCTCTCAGAAGGGGGTTCACCCCTCCACTTT
CDR3: CASLSEGGSPLHF

size: many
J: TRBJ2-5
V: TRBV12-3/TRBV12-4
D: TRBD1
DNA: TGTGCCAGCAGCCTACAGGGGTCCCAGGTGACCCAGTACTTC
CDR3: CASSLQGSQVTQYF

size: many
J: TRBJ2-5
V: TRBV6-5
D: TRBD2
DNA: TGTGCCAGCAGTTTGGCTCGGAGCGGGAATTACCAAGAGACCCAGTACTTC
CDR3: CASSLARSGNYQETQYF

size: many
J: TRBJ2-3
V: TRBV7-2
D: -
DNA: TGTGCCAGCAGCTTAGGAATGAAGGATACGCAGTATTTT
CDR3: CASSLGMKDTQYF

size: -
J: TRBJ1-5
V: TRBV2
D: -
DNA: TGTGCCAGCAGGTGGGGGGCGAATCAGCCCCAGCATTTT
CDR3: CASRWGANQPQHF

size: many
J: TRBJ2-1
V: TRBV4-1
D: -
DNA: TGCGCCAGCAGCCAAGGGGAGACTAGTATGTACAATGAGCAGTTCTTC
CDR3: CASSQGETSMYNEQFF

size: -
J: TRBJ2-1
V: TRBV9
D: TRBD2
DNA: TGTGCCAGCAGCGTCGCGGGAAGCGGGACTGAGCAGTTCTTC
CDR3: CASSVAGSGTEQFF

size: few
J: TRBJ1-1
V: TRBV12-3/TRBV12-4
D: -
DNA: TGTGCCAGCAGTGAACAGGGACTGACTGAAGCTTTCTTT
CDR3: CASSEQGLTEAFF

size: many
J: TRBJ2-1
V: TRBV7-2
D: -
DNA: TGTGCCAGCAGCTTAGTTTCTAGCGCTGGCAATGAGCAGTTCTTC
CDR3: CASSLVSSAGNEQFF

size: many
J: TRBJ2-4
V: TRBV30
D: -
DNA: TGTGCCTGGAGCGCGGGTCTCGAGGACATTCAGTACTTC
CDR3: CAWSAGLEDIQYF

size: -
J: TRBJ1-2
V: TRBV21-1
D: -
DNA: TGTGCCAGCAGCCCAAAGGGCCCGGACTCGCTAGGTGGCTACACCTTC
CDR3: CASSPKGPDSLGGYTF

size: many
J: TRBJ1-1
V: TRBV30
D: -
DNA: TGTGCCTGGAGTGTAGCGGGGCGGGGGAAAGCTTTCTTT
CDR3: CAWSVAGRGKAFF

size: many
J: TRBJ2-7
V: TRBV7-8
D: -
DNA: TGTGCCAGCAGCTTAGATCGGAGCCGCTACGAGCAGTACTTC
CDR3: CASSLDRSRYEQYF

size: many
J: TRBJ1-5
V: TRBV28
D: -
DNA: TGTGCCAGCACCCACGAGGGGCGACGCCAGCATTTT
CDR3: CASTHEGRRQHF

size: many
J: TRBJ1-1
V: TRBV5-1
D: -
DNA: TGCGCCAGCAGCTTTTACGGGGGGAAGATCATGAACACTGAAGCTTTCTTT
CDR3: CASSFYGGKIMNTEAFF

size: many
J: TRBJ2-7
V: TRBV30
D: -
DNA: TGTGCCTGGAGTTCCGGGACGGTCGCCTACGAGCAGTACTTC
CDR3: CAWSSGTVAYEQYF

size: many
J: TRBJ1-2
V: TRBV4-2
D: -
DNA: TGTGCCAGCAGCCAAGATTTCTGGGACCGAGGCTACACCTTC
CDR3: CASSQDFWDRGYTF

size: many
J: TRBJ1-4
V: TRBV30
D: -
DNA: TGTGCCTGGAATGGAGCAGGGCCCCTTGCAACTAATGAAAAACTGTTTTTT
CDR3: CAWNGAGPLATNEKLFF